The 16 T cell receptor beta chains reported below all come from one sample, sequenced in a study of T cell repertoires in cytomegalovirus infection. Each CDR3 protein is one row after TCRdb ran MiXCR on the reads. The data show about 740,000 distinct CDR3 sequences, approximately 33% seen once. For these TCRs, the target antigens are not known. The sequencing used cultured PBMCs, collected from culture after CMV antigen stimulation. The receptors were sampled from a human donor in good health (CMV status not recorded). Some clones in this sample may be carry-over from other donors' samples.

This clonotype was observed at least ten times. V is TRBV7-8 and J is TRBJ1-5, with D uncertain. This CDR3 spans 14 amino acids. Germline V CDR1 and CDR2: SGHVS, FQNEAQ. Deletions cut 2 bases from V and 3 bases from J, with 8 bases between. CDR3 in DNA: TGTGCCAGCAGCTTACTGGCAGTCAATCAGCCCCAGCATTTT. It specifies CASSLLAVNQPQHF.

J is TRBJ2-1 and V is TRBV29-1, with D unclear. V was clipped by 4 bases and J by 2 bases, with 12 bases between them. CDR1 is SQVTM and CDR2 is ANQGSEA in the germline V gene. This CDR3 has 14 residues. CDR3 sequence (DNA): TGCAGCGTTGGATATCAGTTGGCCTACAATGAGCAGTTCTTC. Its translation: CSVGYQLAYNEQFF.

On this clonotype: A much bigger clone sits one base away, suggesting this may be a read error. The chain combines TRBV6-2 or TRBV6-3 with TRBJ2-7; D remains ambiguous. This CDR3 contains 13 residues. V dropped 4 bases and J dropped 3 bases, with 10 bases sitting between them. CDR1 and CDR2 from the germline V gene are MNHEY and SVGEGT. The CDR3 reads CASSFQDGYEQYF. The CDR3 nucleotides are TGTGCCAGCAGTTTCCAGGACGGCTACGAGCAGTACTTC.

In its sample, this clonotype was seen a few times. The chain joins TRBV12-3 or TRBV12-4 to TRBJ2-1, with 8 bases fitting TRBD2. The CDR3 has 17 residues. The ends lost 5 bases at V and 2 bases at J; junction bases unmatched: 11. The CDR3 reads CASSLSAGGPPYNEQFF. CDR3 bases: TGTGCCAGCAGTCTTAGCGCGGGGGGACCTCCCTACAATGAGCAGTTCTTC.

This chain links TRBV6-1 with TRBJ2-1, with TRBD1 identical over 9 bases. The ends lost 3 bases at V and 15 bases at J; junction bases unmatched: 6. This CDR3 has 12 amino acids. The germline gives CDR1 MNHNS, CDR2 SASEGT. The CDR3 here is CASSDWDRAAFF. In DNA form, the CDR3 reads TGTGCCAGCAGTGACTGGGACAGGGCTGCGTTCTTC.

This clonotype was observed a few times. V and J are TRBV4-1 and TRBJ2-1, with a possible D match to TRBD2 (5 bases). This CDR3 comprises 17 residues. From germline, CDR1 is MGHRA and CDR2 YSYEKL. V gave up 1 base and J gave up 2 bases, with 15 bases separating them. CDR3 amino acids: CASSQGNGNRPYNEQFF. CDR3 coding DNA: TGCGCCAGCAGCCAAGGGAACGGGAACCGGCCCTACAATGAGCAGTTCTTC.

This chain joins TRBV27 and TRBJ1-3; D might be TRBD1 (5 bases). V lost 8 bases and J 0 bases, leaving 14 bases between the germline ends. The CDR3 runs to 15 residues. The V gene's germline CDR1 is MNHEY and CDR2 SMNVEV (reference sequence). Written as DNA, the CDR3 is TGTGCCAGCCGGCCGGGGGGATACTCTGGAAACACCATATATTTT. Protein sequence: CASRPGGYSGNTIYF.

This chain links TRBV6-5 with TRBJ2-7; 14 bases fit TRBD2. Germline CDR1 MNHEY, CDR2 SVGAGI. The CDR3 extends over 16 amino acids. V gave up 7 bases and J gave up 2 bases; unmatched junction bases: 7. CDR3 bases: TGTGCCAGCACCAAGACTAGCGGGAGGGTAACCTACGAGCAGTACTTC. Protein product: CASTKTSGRVTYEQYF.

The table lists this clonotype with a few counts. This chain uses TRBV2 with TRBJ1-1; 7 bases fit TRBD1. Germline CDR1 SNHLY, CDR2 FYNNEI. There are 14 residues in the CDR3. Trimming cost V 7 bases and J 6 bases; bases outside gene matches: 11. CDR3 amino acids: CASIKTGMPSEAFF. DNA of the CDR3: TGTGCCAGCATTAAGACAGGGATGCCGTCTGAAGCTTTCTTT.

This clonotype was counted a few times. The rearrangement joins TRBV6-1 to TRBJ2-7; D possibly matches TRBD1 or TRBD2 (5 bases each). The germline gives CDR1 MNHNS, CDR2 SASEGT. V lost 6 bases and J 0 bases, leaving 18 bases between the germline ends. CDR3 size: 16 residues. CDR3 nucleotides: TGTGCCAGCAGATGGGCCTTCTCAGGGAGCTCCTACGAGCAGTACTTC. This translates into CASRWAFSGSSYEQYF.

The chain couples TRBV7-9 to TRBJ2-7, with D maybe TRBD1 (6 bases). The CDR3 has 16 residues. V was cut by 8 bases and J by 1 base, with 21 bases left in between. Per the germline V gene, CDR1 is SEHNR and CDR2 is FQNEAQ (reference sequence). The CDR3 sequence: CASQGTSKDTSYEQYF. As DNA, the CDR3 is TGTGCCAGCCAAGGGACATCGAAGGACACGTCCTACGAGCAGTACTTC.

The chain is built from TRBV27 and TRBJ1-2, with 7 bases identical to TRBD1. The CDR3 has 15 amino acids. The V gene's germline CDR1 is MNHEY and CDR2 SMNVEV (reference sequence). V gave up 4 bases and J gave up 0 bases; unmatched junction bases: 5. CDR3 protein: CASSYYRGANYGYTF. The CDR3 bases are TGTGCCAGCAGTTACTACAGGGGAGCTAACTATGGCTACACCTTC.

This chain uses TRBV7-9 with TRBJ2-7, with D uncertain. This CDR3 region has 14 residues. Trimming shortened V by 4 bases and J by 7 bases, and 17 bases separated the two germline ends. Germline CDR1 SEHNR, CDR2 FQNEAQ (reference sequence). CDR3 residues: CASSSEATNTEQYF. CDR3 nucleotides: TGTGCCAGCAGCTCGGAAGCGACGAACACTGAGCAGTACTTC.

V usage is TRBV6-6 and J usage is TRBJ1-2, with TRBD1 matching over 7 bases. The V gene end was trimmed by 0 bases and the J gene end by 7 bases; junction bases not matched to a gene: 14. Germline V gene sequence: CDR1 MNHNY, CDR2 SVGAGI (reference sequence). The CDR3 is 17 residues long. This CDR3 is CASSYSIQGPPLFGYTF. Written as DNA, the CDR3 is TGTGCCAGCAGTTACTCGATACAGGGGCCACCCCTCTTTGGCTACACCTTC.

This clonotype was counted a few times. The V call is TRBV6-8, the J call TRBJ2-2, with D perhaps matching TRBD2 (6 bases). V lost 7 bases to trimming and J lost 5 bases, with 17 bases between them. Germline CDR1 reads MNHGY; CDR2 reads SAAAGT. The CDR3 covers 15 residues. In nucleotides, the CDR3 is TGTGCCAGCACCGCGGGGCGCGGCGGGACCGGGGAGCTGTTTTTT. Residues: CASTAGRGGTGELFF.

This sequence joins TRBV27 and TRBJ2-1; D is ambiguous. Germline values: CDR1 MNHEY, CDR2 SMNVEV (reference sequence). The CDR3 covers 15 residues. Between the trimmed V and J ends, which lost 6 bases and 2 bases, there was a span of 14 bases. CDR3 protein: CASSPESYTYNEQFF. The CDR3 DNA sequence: TGTGCCAGCAGCCCTGAAAGTTATACCTACAATGAGCAGTTCTTC.